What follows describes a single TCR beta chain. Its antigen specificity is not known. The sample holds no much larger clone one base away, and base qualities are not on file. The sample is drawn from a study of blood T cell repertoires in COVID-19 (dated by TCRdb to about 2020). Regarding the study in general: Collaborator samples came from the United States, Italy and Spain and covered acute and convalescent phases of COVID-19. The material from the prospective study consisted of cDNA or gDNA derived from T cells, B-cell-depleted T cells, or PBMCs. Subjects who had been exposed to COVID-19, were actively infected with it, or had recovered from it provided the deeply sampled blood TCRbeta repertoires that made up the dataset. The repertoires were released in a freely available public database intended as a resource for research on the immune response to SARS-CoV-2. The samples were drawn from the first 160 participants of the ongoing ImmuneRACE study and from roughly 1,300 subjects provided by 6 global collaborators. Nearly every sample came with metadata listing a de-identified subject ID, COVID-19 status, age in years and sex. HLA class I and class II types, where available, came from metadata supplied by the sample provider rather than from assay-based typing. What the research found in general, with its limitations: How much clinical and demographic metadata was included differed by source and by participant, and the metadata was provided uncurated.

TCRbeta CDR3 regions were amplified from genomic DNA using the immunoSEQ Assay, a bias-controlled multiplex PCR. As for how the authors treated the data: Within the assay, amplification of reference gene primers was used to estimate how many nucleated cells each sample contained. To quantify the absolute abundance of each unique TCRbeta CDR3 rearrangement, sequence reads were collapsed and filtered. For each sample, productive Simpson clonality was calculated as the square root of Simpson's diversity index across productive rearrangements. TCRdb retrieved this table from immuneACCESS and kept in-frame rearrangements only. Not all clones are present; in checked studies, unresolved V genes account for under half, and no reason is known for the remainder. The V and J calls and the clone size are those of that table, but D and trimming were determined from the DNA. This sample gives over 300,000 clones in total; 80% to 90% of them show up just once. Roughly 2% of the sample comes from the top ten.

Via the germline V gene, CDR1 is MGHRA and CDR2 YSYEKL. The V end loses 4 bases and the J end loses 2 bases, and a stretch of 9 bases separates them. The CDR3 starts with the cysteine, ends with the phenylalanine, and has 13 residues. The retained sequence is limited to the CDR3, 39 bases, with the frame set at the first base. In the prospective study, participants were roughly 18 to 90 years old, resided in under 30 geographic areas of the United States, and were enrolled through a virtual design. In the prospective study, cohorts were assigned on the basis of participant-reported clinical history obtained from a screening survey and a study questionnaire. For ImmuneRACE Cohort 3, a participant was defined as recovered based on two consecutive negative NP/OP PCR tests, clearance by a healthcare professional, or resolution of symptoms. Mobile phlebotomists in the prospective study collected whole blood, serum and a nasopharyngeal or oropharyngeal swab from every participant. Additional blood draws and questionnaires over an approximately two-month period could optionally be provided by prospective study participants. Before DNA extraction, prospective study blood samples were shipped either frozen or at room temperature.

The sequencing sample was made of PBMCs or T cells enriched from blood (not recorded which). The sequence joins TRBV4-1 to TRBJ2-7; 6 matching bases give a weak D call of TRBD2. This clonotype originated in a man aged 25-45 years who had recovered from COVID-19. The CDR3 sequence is CASSRPGAYEQYF. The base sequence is TGCGCCAGCAGCCGCCCGGGGGCCTACGAGCAGTACTTC.